Listed below are T cell receptor beta chains from one sample, sequenced in a study of blood T cell repertoires in COVID-19. Clones were read by immunoSEQ multiplex PCR, and TCRdb kept only the in-frame ones, dropping some. Here the sample spans about 140,000 clones, over 60% being singletons. What was sequenced was peripheral blood. The receptors shown here come from a woman between 50 and 59 years old with active or convalescent COVID-19. The CDR3 runs from the conserved cysteine through the conserved F or W. The order of the fields is D gene, J gene, V gene, clone size, CDR3 DNA, CDR3 protein. A D gene is named only where the DNA matches it firmly. Clone sizes are given selectively: once, few, many, or a class where the clone is expanded.

d_call: -
j_call: TRBJ1-2
v_call: TRBV28
clone_size: -
cdr3_nt: TGTGCCAGCAGTTTCCCCCCGGGACTGACGCATCGTGGCTACACCTTC
cdr3_aa: CASSFPPGLTHRGYTF

d_call: -
j_call: TRBJ1-4
v_call: TRBV7-9
clone_size: -
cdr3_nt: TGTGCCAGCAGCCGTTACGGGGGGGCGGATGGAAAACTGTTTTTT
cdr3_aa: CASSRYGGADGKLFF

d_call: -
j_call: TRBJ1-1
v_call: TRBV13
clone_size: -
cdr3_nt: TGTGCCAGCAGCATACCGACAGGATCGATCACTGAAGCTTTCTTT
cdr3_aa: CASSIPTGSITEAFF

d_call: TRBD2
j_call: TRBJ2-1
v_call: TRBV25-1
clone_size: few
cdr3_nt: TGTGCCAGCAGCACTAGCGGGAGGCATGAGCAGTTCTTC
cdr3_aa: CASSTSGRHEQFF

d_call: TRBD1
j_call: TRBJ2-1
v_call: TRBV4-3
clone_size: -
cdr3_nt: TGCGCCAGCAGCCAAGAGGTGAACAGGGGGCAGTTCTTC
cdr3_aa: CASSQEVNRGQFF

d_call: TRBD1
j_call: TRBJ2-1
v_call: TRBV5-6
clone_size: -
cdr3_nt: TGTGCCAGCAGCCAAAACAGGGGGAATGAGCAGTTCTTC
cdr3_aa: CASSQNRGNEQFF

d_call: -
j_call: TRBJ2-5
v_call: TRBV14
clone_size: few
cdr3_nt: TGTGCCAGCAGCCAAGCTGTTGGACTCAACCAAGAGACCCAGTACTTC
cdr3_aa: CASSQAVGLNQETQYF

d_call: TRBD1
j_call: TRBJ2-7
v_call: TRBV27
clone_size: -
cdr3_nt: TGTGCCAGCAGCCCGAGGGGGACAGGGGGCTACGAGCAGTACTTC
cdr3_aa: CASSPRGTGGYEQYF

d_call: TRBD1
j_call: TRBJ1-2
v_call: TRBV6-2/TRBV6-3
clone_size: -
cdr3_nt: TGTGCCAGCACCCCGGGACAGGCCCGCTACACCTTC
cdr3_aa: CASTPGQARYTF

d_call: -
j_call: TRBJ1-1
v_call: TRBV5-5
clone_size: -
cdr3_nt: TGTGCCAGCAGCTTGACAGGCAGCCTTAACACTGAAGCTTTCTTT
cdr3_aa: CASSLTGSLNTEAFF

d_call: TRBD2
j_call: TRBJ2-3
v_call: TRBV7-8
clone_size: many
cdr3_nt: TGTGCCAGCAGCTCGCCAGGCGGGGGGACTAGCACAGATACGCAGTATTTT
cdr3_aa: CASSSPGGGTSTDTQYF

d_call: -
j_call: TRBJ1-1
v_call: TRBV12-3/TRBV12-4
clone_size: -
cdr3_nt: TGTGCCAGCAATTGGTCAGGGATGGAAGCTTTCTTT
cdr3_aa: CASNWSGMEAFF

d_call: -
j_call: TRBJ2-1
v_call: TRBV9
clone_size: -
cdr3_nt: TGTGCCAGCAGCGTAGCTACAGACATACTCTCCTACAATGAGCAGTTCTTC
cdr3_aa: CASSVATDILSYNEQFF

d_call: TRBD1
j_call: TRBJ1-1
v_call: TRBV5-1
clone_size: -
cdr3_nt: TGCGCCAGCACCGCAGGCGGGACAGGGGCTCGGGCTGAAGCTTTCTTT
cdr3_aa: CASTAGGTGARAEAFF

d_call: TRBD2
j_call: TRBJ2-7
v_call: TRBV29-1
clone_size: -
cdr3_nt: TGCAGCGTGGGAGAGCGGCGGGGGGACTACGAGCAGTACTTC
cdr3_aa: CSVGERRGDYEQYF

d_call: TRBD2
j_call: TRBJ2-1
v_call: TRBV18
clone_size: -
cdr3_nt: TGTGCCAGCTCATCCGGGACTAGAAACAATGAGCAGTTCTTC
cdr3_aa: CASSSGTRNNEQFF

d_call: TRBD2
j_call: TRBJ2-3
v_call: TRBV30
clone_size: -
cdr3_nt: TGTGCCTGGCAGGCTAGCGGGAGGGCCCAAAGAGATACGCAGTATTTT
cdr3_aa: CAWQASGRAQRDTQYF

d_call: -
j_call: TRBJ1-1
v_call: TRBV27
clone_size: -
cdr3_nt: TGTGCCAGCAGTCTCGCCGGGAACACTGAAGCTTTCTTT
cdr3_aa: CASSLAGNTEAFF

d_call: -
j_call: TRBJ1-1
v_call: TRBV9
clone_size: -
cdr3_nt: TGTGCCAGCAGCGTGACTACCTTGAACACTGAAGCTTTCTTT
cdr3_aa: CASSVTTLNTEAFF

d_call: TRBD2
j_call: TRBJ2-2
v_call: TRBV28
clone_size: -
cdr3_nt: TGTGCCAGCAGCCTTCCGGGGGGAGGGAGAACCGCCGGGGAGCTGTTTTTT
cdr3_aa: CASSLPGGGRTAGELFF

d_call: TRBD2
j_call: TRBJ2-2
v_call: TRBV11-2
clone_size: few
cdr3_nt: TGTGCCAGCAGTCATAGGACTAGCGGGAGTCCCGGGGAGCTGTTTTTT
cdr3_aa: CASSHRTSGSPGELFF

d_call: TRBD1
j_call: TRBJ1-2
v_call: TRBV5-1
clone_size: -
cdr3_nt: TGCGCCACCCCCAAGGGGGCAGAATATGGCTACACCTTC
cdr3_aa: CATPKGAEYGYTF

d_call: -
j_call: TRBJ2-5
v_call: TRBV11-2
clone_size: -
cdr3_nt: TGTGCCAGCAGCCCTGGACGGGGGGCGGAGACCCAGTACTTC
cdr3_aa: CASSPGRGAETQYF

d_call: TRBD1
j_call: TRBJ2-7
v_call: TRBV2
clone_size: few
cdr3_nt: TGTGCCAGCAGCGAAGCTAAGGGACAGGGATACTTC
cdr3_aa: CASSEAKGQGYF

d_call: TRBD2
j_call: TRBJ2-1
v_call: TRBV19
clone_size: -
cdr3_nt: TGTGCCAGTAAAGAGGGACTAGCGGGAGACAATGAGCAGTTCTTC
cdr3_aa: CASKEGLAGDNEQFF

d_call: -
j_call: TRBJ2-7
v_call: TRBV7-2
clone_size: -
cdr3_nt: TGTGCCAGCAGCTCTTACTTCGACAAGATGGTCTACGAGCAGTACTTC
cdr3_aa: CASSSYFDKMVYEQYF

d_call: -
j_call: TRBJ1-2
v_call: TRBV2
clone_size: -
cdr3_nt: TGTGCCAGCAGTGAAGCGGGGAGTTACGGAGGCTACACCTTC
cdr3_aa: CASSEAGSYGGYTF

d_call: TRBD2
j_call: TRBJ2-1
v_call: TRBV19
clone_size: -
cdr3_nt: TGTGCCAGTAGTCGGTCGGGGAGGGTGGAGACCTACAATGAGCAGTTCTTC
cdr3_aa: CASSRSGRVETYNEQFF

d_call: -
j_call: TRBJ2-2
v_call: TRBV2
clone_size: -
cdr3_nt: TGTGCCAGCGTGATGAGCGAAAACACCGGGGAGCTGTTTTTT
cdr3_aa: CASVMSENTGELFF

d_call: -
j_call: TRBJ1-1
v_call: TRBV5-1
clone_size: few
cdr3_nt: TGCGCCAGCAGCCGTACAGAGAACACTGAAGCTTTCTTT
cdr3_aa: CASSRTENTEAFF

d_call: -
j_call: TRBJ1-3
v_call: TRBV18
clone_size: -
cdr3_nt: TGTGCCAGCTCTTCGACCAGGGGAGAGGGAAACACCATATATTTT
cdr3_aa: CASSSTRGEGNTIYF

d_call: -
j_call: TRBJ2-4
v_call: TRBV14
clone_size: -
cdr3_nt: TGTGCCAGCAGCCAGACTGGAAACATTCAGTACTTC
cdr3_aa: CASSQTGNIQYF

d_call: -
j_call: TRBJ2-4
v_call: TRBV5-5
clone_size: once
cdr3_nt: TGTGCCAGCAGCTTAACAGAAGAAAACATTCAGTACTTC
cdr3_aa: CASSLTEENIQYF

d_call: -
j_call: TRBJ2-3
v_call: TRBV5-1
clone_size: -
cdr3_nt: TGCGCCAGCAGCTTGGCCACTAGTACGACAGATACGCAGTATTTT
cdr3_aa: CASSLATSTTDTQYF

d_call: TRBD1
j_call: TRBJ2-1
v_call: TRBV7-2
clone_size: -
cdr3_nt: TGTGCCAGCAGCTTTCGGACAGGACAGGGAGAGCAGTTCTTC
cdr3_aa: CASSFRTGQGEQFF

d_call: TRBD2
j_call: TRBJ2-3
v_call: TRBV7-2
clone_size: -
cdr3_nt: TGTGCCAGCAGCTTGGGGCTAGCGGGGCGGTATTTT
cdr3_aa: CASSLGLAGRYF

d_call: TRBD1
j_call: TRBJ1-1
v_call: TRBV6-5
clone_size: few
cdr3_nt: TGTGCCATCGAGACAGGGCAAGCTTTCTTT
cdr3_aa: CAIETGQAFF

d_call: -
j_call: TRBJ2-7
v_call: TRBV21-1
clone_size: -
cdr3_nt: TGTGCCAGCAGCACCCGCCCAGGGGAAGCGTACTTC
cdr3_aa: CASSTRPGEAYF

d_call: TRBD1
j_call: TRBJ2-2
v_call: TRBV18
clone_size: -
cdr3_nt: TGTGCCAGCTCACCACAGAGACAGGGGAACACCGGGGAGCTGTTTTTT
cdr3_aa: CASSPQRQGNTGELFF

d_call: TRBD1
j_call: TRBJ1-1
v_call: TRBV10-3
clone_size: -
cdr3_nt: TGTGCCATCAGTGCCGGGACAGGGAACACTGAAGCTTTCTTT
cdr3_aa: CAISAGTGNTEAFF

d_call: -
j_call: TRBJ2-5
v_call: TRBV7-2
clone_size: -
cdr3_nt: TGTGCCAGCAGCCCGACGGGTCTAATTGGCCAAGAGACCCAGTACTTC
cdr3_aa: CASSPTGLIGQETQYF

d_call: -
j_call: TRBJ1-2
v_call: TRBV4-2
clone_size: -
cdr3_nt: TGTGCCAGCAGCCAGAGTCAAAGCTATGGCTACACCTTC
cdr3_aa: CASSQSQSYGYTF

d_call: -
j_call: TRBJ2-1
v_call: TRBV9
clone_size: once
cdr3_nt: TGTGCCAGCAGCGTAGACCAGCGGTACAATGAGCAGTTCTTC
cdr3_aa: CASSVDQRYNEQFF

d_call: TRBD1
j_call: TRBJ1-5
v_call: TRBV6-5
clone_size: -
cdr3_nt: TGTGCCAGCAGCCGGGACAGGGGAGGCAATCAGCCCCAGCATTTT
cdr3_aa: CASSRDRGGNQPQHF

d_call: -
j_call: TRBJ1-2
v_call: TRBV30
clone_size: -
cdr3_nt: TGTGCCTGGAGTGAGGCAGGCTATGGCTACACCTTC
cdr3_aa: CAWSEAGYGYTF

d_call: TRBD2
j_call: TRBJ2-1
v_call: TRBV4-3
clone_size: -
cdr3_nt: TGCGCCAGCAGCCAATACCTCCGCAGAACGACTAGCGGAAATGAGCAGTTCTTC
cdr3_aa: CASSQYLRRTTSGNEQFF

d_call: TRBD2
j_call: TRBJ2-3
v_call: TRBV7-3
clone_size: -
cdr3_nt: TGTGCCAGCAGCTTCACCGGGACTAGCAGCACAGATACGCAGTATTTT
cdr3_aa: CASSFTGTSSTDTQYF

d_call: TRBD1
j_call: TRBJ1-5
v_call: TRBV6-5
clone_size: -
cdr3_nt: TGTGCCAGCAGTCTCCAGGGGGCTTATAATCAGCCCCAGCATTTT
cdr3_aa: CASSLQGAYNQPQHF

d_call: TRBD1
j_call: TRBJ1-3
v_call: TRBV2
clone_size: -
cdr3_nt: TGTGCCAGCAGTGAGGACAGGGTGGATCTCGGTGGAAACACCATATATTTT
cdr3_aa: CASSEDRVDLGGNTIYF

d_call: TRBD1
j_call: TRBJ1-3
v_call: TRBV3-1/TRBV3-2
clone_size: few
cdr3_nt: TGTGCCAGCAGCCAAGACCCTTCGTGTCGGGACAGGGGTCTTAATGGAAACACCATATATTTT
cdr3_aa: CASSQDPSCRDRGLNGNTIYF

d_call: TRBD1
j_call: TRBJ2-5
v_call: TRBV29-1
clone_size: -
cdr3_nt: TGCAGCGTTGAAGTTACCCCGGGACAGGGGACAGAGACCCAGTACTTC
cdr3_aa: CSVEVTPGQGTETQYF

d_call: -
j_call: TRBJ1-1
v_call: TRBV18
clone_size: -
cdr3_nt: TGTGCCAGCTCACCATTTACGGGGGGAAATAAGGGGGCTGAAGCTTTCTTT
cdr3_aa: CASSPFTGGNKGAEAFF

d_call: TRBD2
j_call: TRBJ2-3
v_call: TRBV5-6
clone_size: -
cdr3_nt: TGTGCCAGCAGCTTGGTAGGACTAGCGGGACACACAGATACGCAGTATTTT
cdr3_aa: CASSLVGLAGHTDTQYF

d_call: TRBD1
j_call: TRBJ2-7
v_call: TRBV7-8
clone_size: -
cdr3_nt: TGTGCCAGCAGCTTCCCGGGACAGGGGCCCCGAGGGTACTTC
cdr3_aa: CASSFPGQGPRGYF

d_call: TRBD2
j_call: TRBJ2-2
v_call: TRBV6-2/TRBV6-3
clone_size: -
cdr3_nt: TGTGCCAGCAGTAGCGGGAGCGACACCGGGGAGCTGTTTTTT
cdr3_aa: CASSSGSDTGELFF

d_call: -
j_call: TRBJ1-1
v_call: TRBV6-1
clone_size: -
cdr3_nt: TGTGCCAGCAGTGAAAACAGGTACACTGAAGCTTTCTTT
cdr3_aa: CASSENRYTEAFF